The present T cell receptor (beta chain) was sequenced within a study of T cell responses to AZD1222 COVID-19 vaccine. Using immunoSEQ multiplex PCR, the repertoire was profiled, and TCRdb retains in-frame clones only, with some absent. The sample has about 140,000 clones; about 90% are singletons. Germline V gene data show CDR1 as SGDLS and CDR2 as YYNGEE. This CDR3 spans 14 amino acids. The ends were cut back, 0 bases at V and 4 bases at J, with 10 bases in the middle. This specimen consisted of peripheral blood, obtained 28 days after the second dose of the MenACWY control vaccine. The rearrangement joins TRBV9 to TRBJ2-5; D may be TRBD2 (5 bases). This receptor was taken from an adult who received the MenACWY meningococcal vaccine as a control. The CDR3 DNA reads as TGTGCCAGCAGCGTAGGACGGGGTCGAGAGACCCAGTACTTC. Its translation: CASSVGRGRETQYF.